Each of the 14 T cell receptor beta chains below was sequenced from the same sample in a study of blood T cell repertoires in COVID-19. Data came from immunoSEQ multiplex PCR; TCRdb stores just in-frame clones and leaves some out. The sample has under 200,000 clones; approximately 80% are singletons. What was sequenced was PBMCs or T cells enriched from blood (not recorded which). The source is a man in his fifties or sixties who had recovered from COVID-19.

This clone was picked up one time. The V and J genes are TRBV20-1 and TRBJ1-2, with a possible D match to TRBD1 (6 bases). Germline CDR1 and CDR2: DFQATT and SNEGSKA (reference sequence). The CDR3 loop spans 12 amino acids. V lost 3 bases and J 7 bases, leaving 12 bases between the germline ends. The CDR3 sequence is CSASLRGGGYTF. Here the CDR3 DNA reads TGCAGTGCTAGTCTCAGGGGTGGTGGCTACACCTTC.

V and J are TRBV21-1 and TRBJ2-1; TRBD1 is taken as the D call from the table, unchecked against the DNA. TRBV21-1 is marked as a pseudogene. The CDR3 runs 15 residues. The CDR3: CASSKAPPSYNEQFF. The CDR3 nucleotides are TGTGCCAGCAGCAAAGCGCCCCCCAGCTACAATGAGCAGTTCTTC.

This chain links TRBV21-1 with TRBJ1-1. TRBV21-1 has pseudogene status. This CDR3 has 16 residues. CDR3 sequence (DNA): TGTGCCAGCAGCAAAAGACGGGGGTGTAGAAGTACTGAAGCTTTCTTT. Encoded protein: CASSKRRGCRSTEAFF.

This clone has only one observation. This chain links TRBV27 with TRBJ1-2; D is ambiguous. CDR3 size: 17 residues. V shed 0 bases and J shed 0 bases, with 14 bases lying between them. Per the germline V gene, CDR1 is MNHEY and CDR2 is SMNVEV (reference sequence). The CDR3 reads CASSLSGEGTSNYGYTF. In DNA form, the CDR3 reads TGTGCCAGCAGTTTATCGGGTGAGGGCACTTCTAACTATGGCTACACCTTC.

The CDR3 reads CASSPASGANVLTF. The DNA for the CDR3 is TGTGCCAGCTCACCAGCGAGTGGGGCCAACGTCCTGACTTTC. This chain links TRBV18 with TRBJ2-6; no clear D. V was pared by 2 bases and J by 3 bases, with 5 bases between. This CDR3 is 14 amino acids long. CDR1 KGHSH and CDR2 LQKENI come from the germline V gene.

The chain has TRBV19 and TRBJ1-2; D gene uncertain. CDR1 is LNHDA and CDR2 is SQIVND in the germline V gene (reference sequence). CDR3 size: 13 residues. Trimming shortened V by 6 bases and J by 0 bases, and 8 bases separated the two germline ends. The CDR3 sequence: CASREEANYGYTF. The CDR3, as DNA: TGTGCCAGTAGGGAGGAAGCTAACTATGGCTACACCTTC. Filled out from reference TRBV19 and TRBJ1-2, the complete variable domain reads DGGITQSPKYLFRKEGQNVTLSCEQNLNHDAMYWYRQDPGQGLRLIYYSQIVNDFQKGDIAEGYSVSREKKESFPLTVTSAQKNPTAFYLCASREEANYGYTFGSGTRLTVV.

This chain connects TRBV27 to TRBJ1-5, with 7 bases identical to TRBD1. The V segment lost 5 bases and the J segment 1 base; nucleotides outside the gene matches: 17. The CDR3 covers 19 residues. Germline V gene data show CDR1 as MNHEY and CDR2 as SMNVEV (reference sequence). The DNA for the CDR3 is TGTGCCAGCAGTCCCCCCGTCCCCGGACAGGCGACGAGCAATCAGCCCCAGCATTTT. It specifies CASSPPVPGQATSNQPQHF.

The CDR3 loop is CASSTLVSRTDTQYF. CDR3 nucleotides: TGCGCCAGCAGCACCCTAGTTTCCCGCACAGATACGCAGTATTTT. The chain employs TRBV5-1 and TRBJ2-3; no clear D. CDR1 is SGHRS, CDR2 YFSETQ, per germline. V lost 4 bases to trimming and J lost 1 base, with 13 bases between them. CDR3 size: 15 residues.

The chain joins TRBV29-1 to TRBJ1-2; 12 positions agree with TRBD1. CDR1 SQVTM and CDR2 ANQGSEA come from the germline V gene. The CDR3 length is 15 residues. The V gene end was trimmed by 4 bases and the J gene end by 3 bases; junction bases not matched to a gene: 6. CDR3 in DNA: TGCAGCGTTGCCCGGGACAGGGGGCCGGACTATGGCTACACCTTC. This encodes CSVARDRGPDYGYTF.

CDR3 bases: TGTGCCAGCTCCCGAGGGGACAGGACTTACCAAGAGACCCAGTACTTC. Protein: CASSRGDRTYQETQYF. The chain uses TRBV18 and TRBJ2-5; 8 bases are a match to TRBD1. CDR1 is KGHSH, CDR2 LQKENI, per germline. V lost 6 bases to trimming and J lost 0 bases; unmatched junction nucleotides: 9. The CDR3 extends over 16 amino acids.

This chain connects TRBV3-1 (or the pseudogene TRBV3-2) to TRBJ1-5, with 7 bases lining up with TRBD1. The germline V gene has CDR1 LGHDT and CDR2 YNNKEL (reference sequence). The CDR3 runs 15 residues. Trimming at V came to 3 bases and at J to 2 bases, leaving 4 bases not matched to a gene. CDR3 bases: TGTGCCAGCAGCCATGGGGGGACAGGCAATCAGCCCCAGCATTTT. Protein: CASSHGGTGNQPQHF.

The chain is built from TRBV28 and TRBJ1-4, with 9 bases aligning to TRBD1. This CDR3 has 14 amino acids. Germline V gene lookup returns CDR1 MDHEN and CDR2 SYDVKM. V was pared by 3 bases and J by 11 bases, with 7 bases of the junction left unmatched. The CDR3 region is CASSLIGTGSKLFF. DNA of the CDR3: TGTGCCAGCAGTTTGATCGGGACAGGGTCTAAACTGTTTTTT.

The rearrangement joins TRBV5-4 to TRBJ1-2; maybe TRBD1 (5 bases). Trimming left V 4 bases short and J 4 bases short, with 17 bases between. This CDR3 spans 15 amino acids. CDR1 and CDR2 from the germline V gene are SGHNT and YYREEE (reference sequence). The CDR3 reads CASSGLGGRGYGYTF. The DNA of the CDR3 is TGTGCCAGCAGCGGATTGGGGGGACGGGGCTATGGCTACACCTTC.

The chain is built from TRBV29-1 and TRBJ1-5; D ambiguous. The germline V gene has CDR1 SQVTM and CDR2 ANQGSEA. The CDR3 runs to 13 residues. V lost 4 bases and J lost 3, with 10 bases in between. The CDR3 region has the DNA TGCAGCGTTGTTTGGGCCCACAATCAGCCCCAGCATTTT. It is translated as CSVVWAHNQPQHF. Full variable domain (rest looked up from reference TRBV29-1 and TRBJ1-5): SAVISQKPSRDICQRGTSLTIQCQVDSQVTMMFWYRQQPGQSLTLIATANQGSEATYESGFVIDKFPISRPNLTFSTLTVSNMSPEDSSIYLCSVVWAHNQPQHFGDGTRLSIL.